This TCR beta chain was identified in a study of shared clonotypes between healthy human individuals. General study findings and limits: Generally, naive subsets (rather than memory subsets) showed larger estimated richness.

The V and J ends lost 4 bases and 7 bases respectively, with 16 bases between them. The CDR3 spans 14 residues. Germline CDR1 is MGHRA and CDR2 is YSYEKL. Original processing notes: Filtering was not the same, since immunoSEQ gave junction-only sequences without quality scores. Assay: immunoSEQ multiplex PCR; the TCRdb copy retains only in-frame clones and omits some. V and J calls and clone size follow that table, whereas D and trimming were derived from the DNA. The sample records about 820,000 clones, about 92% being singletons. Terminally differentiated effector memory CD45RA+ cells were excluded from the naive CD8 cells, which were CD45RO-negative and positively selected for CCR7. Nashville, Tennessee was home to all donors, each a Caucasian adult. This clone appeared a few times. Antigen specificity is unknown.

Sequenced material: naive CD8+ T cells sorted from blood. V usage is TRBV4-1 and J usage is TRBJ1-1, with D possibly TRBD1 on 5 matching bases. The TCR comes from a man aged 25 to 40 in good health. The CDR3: CASSPWEGTSEAFF. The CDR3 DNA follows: TGCGCCAGCAGCCCCTGGGAAGGGACGAGTGAAGCTTTCTTT.